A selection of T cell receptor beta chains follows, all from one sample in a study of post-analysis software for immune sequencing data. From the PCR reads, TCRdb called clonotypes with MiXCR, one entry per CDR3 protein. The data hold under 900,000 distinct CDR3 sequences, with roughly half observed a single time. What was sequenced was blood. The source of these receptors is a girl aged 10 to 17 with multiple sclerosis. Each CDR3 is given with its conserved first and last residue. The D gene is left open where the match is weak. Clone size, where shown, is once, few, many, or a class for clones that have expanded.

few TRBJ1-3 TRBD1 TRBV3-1 TGTGCCAGCAGCCTCGGGACAGACTCTGGAAACACCATATATTTT CASSLGTDSGNTIYF
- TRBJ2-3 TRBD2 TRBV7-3 TGTGCCAGCAGCCCGCAGGGTAGCGGGTGGCCAGATACGCAGTATTTT CASSPQGSGWPDTQYF
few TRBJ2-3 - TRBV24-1 TGTGCCACCAGTGACGGGGGCACAGATACGCAGTATTTT CATSDGGTDTQYF
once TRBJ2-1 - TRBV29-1 TGCAGCGCTCACAATGAGCAGTTCTTC CSAHNEQFF
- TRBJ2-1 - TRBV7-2 TGTGCCAGCAGCTTTCGACTGCTAGAGGCCTACAATGAGCAGTTCTTC CASSFRLLEAYNEQFF
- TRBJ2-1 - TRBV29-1 TGCAGCGTTTCCCTAGGGGAAATCAACAATGAGCAGTTCTTC CSVSLGEINNEQFF
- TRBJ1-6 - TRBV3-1 TGTGCCAGCAGCCACTGGGACAAGCCTAATTCACCCCTCCACTTT CASSHWDKPNSPLHF
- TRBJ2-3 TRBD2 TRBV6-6 TGTGCCAGCAGTTACCCAGAGCGGGGGAATACGCAGTATTTT CASSYPERGNTQYF
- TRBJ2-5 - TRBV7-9 TGTGCCAGCAGCGGACGGATAAAACAGCGGACCCAGTACTTC CASSGRIKQRTQYF
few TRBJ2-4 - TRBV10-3 TGTGCCATCAGTGAGTCGAGGGGCTGGGACATTCAGTACTTC CAISESRGWDIQYF
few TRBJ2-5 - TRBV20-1 TGCAGTGCCCGAGATGGGGGGGCCTCGGGAGAGACCCAGTACTTC CSARDGGASGETQYF
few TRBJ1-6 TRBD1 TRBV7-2 TGTGCCAGCAGCGGACAGGGGATTAATTCACCCCTCCACTTT CASSGQGINSPLHF
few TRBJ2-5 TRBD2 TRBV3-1 TGTGCCAGCAGCCAAGATTGGGCGGGGGTAGAGACCCAGTACTTC CASSQDWAGVETQYF
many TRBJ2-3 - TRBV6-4 TGTGCCAGCAGTGACTCGGTGGAGGCAGATACGCAGTATTTT CASSDSVEADTQYF
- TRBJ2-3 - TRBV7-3 TGTGCCAGCAGCTTAACAGGGCGGCGTACAGATACGCAGTATTTT CASSLTGRRTDTQYF